This T cell receptor beta chain was captured by sequencing in a study of OX40 agonist ivuxolimab in advanced cancers. In the study overall: Across the patients, intravenous ivuxolimab was delivered every 2 weeks at 0.01 to 10 mg/kg. Partial responses, seen in three patients, involved one hepatocellular carcinoma and two cutaneous melanomas. Study-wide results and limits: Clones of CD4+ and CD8+ blood T cells grew by week 6 at doses of 0.1 to 3.0 mg/kg.

TCRdb keeps only in-frame clones here, not all; method: immunoSEQ multiplex PCR. The sample lists 30,000 to 35,000 clones; around four fifths were seen once. Concerning this clone itself: The target antigen is unknown.

The CDR3 extends over 16 amino acids. After removal of 6 bases from V and 4 bases from J, the junction contained 14 bases not matched to a gene. Germline lookup yields CDR1 SGHRS and CDR2 YFSETQ. The sequencing here drew on CD4+ or CD8+ T cells sorted from blood, taken in a trial of the OX40 agonist ivuxolimab. The chain uses TRBV5-1 and TRBJ2-3, with 7 bases matching TRBD2. This sequence originates from an adult with an advanced solid tumor such as melanoma, head and neck, liver or kidney cancer. The CDR3 sequence: CASTPLGSGAADTQYF. The CDR3 DNA reads as TGCGCCAGCACCCCCCTCGGGAGCGGGGCGGCAGATACGCAGTATTTT.